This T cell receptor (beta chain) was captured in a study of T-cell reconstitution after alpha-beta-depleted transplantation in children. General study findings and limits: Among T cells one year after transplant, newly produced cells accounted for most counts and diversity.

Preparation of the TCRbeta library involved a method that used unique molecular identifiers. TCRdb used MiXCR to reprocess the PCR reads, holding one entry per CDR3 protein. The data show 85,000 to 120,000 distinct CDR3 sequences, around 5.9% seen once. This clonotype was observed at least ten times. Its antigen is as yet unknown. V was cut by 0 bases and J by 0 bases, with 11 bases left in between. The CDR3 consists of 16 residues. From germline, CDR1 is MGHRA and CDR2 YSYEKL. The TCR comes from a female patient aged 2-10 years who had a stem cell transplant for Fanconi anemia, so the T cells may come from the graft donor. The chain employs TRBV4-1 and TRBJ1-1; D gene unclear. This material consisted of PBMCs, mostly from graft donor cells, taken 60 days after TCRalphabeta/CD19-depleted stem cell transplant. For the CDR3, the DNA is TGCGCCAGCAGCCAAGATTTCGGACGGCTGAACACTGAAGCTTTCTTT. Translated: CASSQDFGRLNTEAFF.